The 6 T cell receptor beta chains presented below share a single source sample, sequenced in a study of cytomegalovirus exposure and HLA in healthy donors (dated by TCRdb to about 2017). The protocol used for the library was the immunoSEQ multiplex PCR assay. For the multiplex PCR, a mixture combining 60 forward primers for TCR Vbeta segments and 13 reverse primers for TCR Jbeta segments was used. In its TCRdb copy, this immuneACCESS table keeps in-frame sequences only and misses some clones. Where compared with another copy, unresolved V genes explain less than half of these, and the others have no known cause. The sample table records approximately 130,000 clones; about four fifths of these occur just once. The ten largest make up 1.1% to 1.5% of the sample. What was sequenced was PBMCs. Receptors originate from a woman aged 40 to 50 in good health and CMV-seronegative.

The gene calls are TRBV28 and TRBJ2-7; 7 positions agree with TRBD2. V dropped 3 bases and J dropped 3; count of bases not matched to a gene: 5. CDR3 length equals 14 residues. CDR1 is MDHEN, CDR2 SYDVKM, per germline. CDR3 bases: TGTGCCAGCAGTTTGGCGGGGGATGGCTACGAGCAGTACTTC. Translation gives CASSLAGDGYEQYF.

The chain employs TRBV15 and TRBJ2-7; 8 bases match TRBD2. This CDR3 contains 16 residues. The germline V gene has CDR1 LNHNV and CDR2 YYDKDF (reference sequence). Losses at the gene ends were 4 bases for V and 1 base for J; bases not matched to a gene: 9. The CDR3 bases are TGTGCCACCAGCACCCATAGCGGGGTAGGGTCCTACGAGCAGTACTTC. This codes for CATSTHSGVGSYEQYF. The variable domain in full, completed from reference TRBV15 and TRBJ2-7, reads DAMVIQNPRYQVTQFGKPVTLSCSQTLNHNVMYWYQQKSSQAPKLLFHYYDKDFNNEADTPDNFQSRRPNTSFCFLDIRSPGLGDTAMYLCATSTHSGVGSYEQYFGPGTRLTVT.

In nucleotides, the CDR3 is TGTGCCAGCAGCTTAGTACAGACTAGCCGTGAGCAGTTCTTC. Protein product: CASSLVQTSREQFF. The chain has TRBV7-9 and TRBJ2-1; 7 bases fit TRBD2. The germline CDR1 and CDR2 sequences are SEHNR and FQNEAQ (reference sequence). Losses at the gene ends were 1 base for V and 9 bases for J; bases not matched to a gene: 6. The CDR3 is 14 amino acids.

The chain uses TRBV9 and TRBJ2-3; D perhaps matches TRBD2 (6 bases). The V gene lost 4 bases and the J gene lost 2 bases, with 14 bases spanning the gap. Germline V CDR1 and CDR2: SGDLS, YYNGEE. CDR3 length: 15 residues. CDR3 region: CASSLLGLTTDTQYF. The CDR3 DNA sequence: TGTGCCAGCAGCCTCCTGGGACTGACCACAGATACGCAGTATTTT.

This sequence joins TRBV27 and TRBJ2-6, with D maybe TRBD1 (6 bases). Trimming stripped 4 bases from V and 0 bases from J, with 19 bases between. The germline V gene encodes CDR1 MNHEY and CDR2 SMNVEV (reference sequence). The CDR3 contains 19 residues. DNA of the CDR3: TGTGCCAGCAGTTCCAACCCGGACAGTTCGAACTCTGGGGCCAACGTCCTGACTTTC. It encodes CASSSNPDSSNSGANVLTF.

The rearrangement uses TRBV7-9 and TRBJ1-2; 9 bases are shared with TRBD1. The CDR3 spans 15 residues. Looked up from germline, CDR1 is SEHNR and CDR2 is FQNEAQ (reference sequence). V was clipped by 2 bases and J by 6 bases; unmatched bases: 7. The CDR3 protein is CASSLMRDRDNGYTF. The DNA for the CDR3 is TGTGCCAGCAGCTTAATGCGGGACAGGGATAATGGCTACACCTTC.